These 9 T cell receptor beta chains share one sample of origin, sequenced in a study of early T cells in non-severe SARS-CoV-2 infection. TCRdb reprocessed the 5' RACE reads with MiXCR, giving one entry per CDR3 protein. This sample has over 95,000 distinct CDR3 sequences, with approximately 15% found just once. Sequenced sample: whole blood. These receptors were obtained from an adult who was a healthcare worker with PCR-confirmed SARS-CoV-2 infection or an uninfected control (not recorded which).

This clonotype was detected only once. V usage is TRBV28 and J usage is TRBJ1-2; 8 nucleotides agree with TRBD1. V dropped 5 bases and J dropped 4; count of bases not matched to a gene: 3. The CDR3 has 13 residues. In germline, CDR1 is MDHEN, CDR2 SYDVKM. For the CDR3, the DNA is TGTGCCAGCAGTCAAGGGACAGGCTATGGCTACACCTTC. It is translated as CASSQGTGYGYTF.

Ten or more counts support this clonotype. V is TRBV27 and J is TRBJ2-7; D uncertain. V gave up 4 bases and J gave up 4 bases, with 8 bases separating them. CDR3 length: 12 residues. Germline V gives CDR1 MNHEY, CDR2 SMNVEV (reference sequence). The CDR3 spells CASSSPAYEQYF. CDR3 coding DNA: TGTGCCAGCAGTTCCCCAGCTTACGAGCAGTACTTC.

The chain employs TRBV6-5 and TRBJ1-2; D is possibly TRBD1 (6 bases). V dropped 5 bases and J dropped 8 bases, with 24 bases sitting between them. The germline gives CDR1 MNHEY, CDR2 SVGAGI. This CDR3 is 16 amino acids long. The CDR3 DNA follows: TGTGCCAGCAGTAGGGGTAACAGGGAGCTTGTACGCGGCTACACCTTC. Its protein product is CASSRGNRELVRGYTF.

A few counts support this clonotype. For the CDR3, the DNA is TGTGCCAGCAGTTGTGCCCCTCTACGGTGCTCCTACAATGAGCAGTTCTTC. Translation: CASSCAPLRCSYNEQFF. The rearrangement links TRBV6-2 or TRBV6-3 to TRBJ2-1, with no clear D. CDR1 is MNHEY and CDR2 is SVGEGT in the germline V gene. This CDR3 is built from 17 residues. The V gene lost 4 bases and the J gene lost 0 bases, with 16 bases spanning the gap.

This clonotype was seen ten or more times. The chain couples TRBV7-2 to TRBJ2-5; 10 nucleotides agree with TRBD1. Germline V gene lookup returns CDR1 SGHTA and CDR2 FQGNSA. The CDR3 has 16 amino acids. The ends lost 1 base at V and 2 bases at J; junction bases unmatched: 4. The CDR3 coding sequence is TGTGCCAGCAGCTTAGTTCGGGACAGGGGTCAAGAGACCCAGTACTTC. Translation: CASSLVRDRGQETQYF.

The chain uses TRBV4-2 and TRBJ2-7; TRBD1 matches at 7 bases. V lost 6 bases and J lost 0; bases outside the gene matches: 5. CDR1 is LGHNA, CDR2 YNFKEQ, per germline. This CDR3 contains 14 residues. The CDR3 region is CASRSNRGSYEQYF. The CDR3 DNA sequence: TGTGCCAGCAGGAGCAACAGGGGCTCCTACGAGCAGTACTTC.

This clonotype showed up just a few times. The rearrangement links TRBV29-1 to TRBJ1-1, with D hard to call. V dropped 7 bases and J dropped 5 bases, with 8 bases sitting between them. The germline V gene has CDR1 SQVTM and CDR2 ANQGSEA. CDR3 length equals 10 residues. CDR3 protein: CSAGGTEAFF. The CDR3 bases are TGCAGCGCGGGTGGTACTGAAGCTTTCTTT. Based on the CDR3 plus reference TRBV29-1 and TRBJ1-1, the full variable domain is SAVISQKPSRDICQRGTSLTIQCQVDSQVTMMFWYRQQPGQSLTLIATANQGSEATYESGFVIDKFPISRPNLTFSTLTVSNMSPEDSSIYLCSAGGTEAFFGQGTRLTVV.

This clonotype came up a few times. The rearrangement uses TRBV29-1 and TRBJ1-1; D is unclear. Germline V lookup: CDR1 SQVTM, CDR2 ANQGSEA. The CDR3 runs to 10 residues. The ends were cut back, 7 bases at V and 9 bases at J, with 12 bases in the middle. The CDR3 DNA follows: TGCAGCGCCTCAGGCTTACAAGCTTTCTTT. It translates to CSASGLQAFF. Full variable domain (remainder filled in from reference TRBV29-1 and TRBJ1-1): SAVISQKPSRDICQRGTSLTIQCQVDSQVTMMFWYRQQPGQSLTLIATANQGSEATYESGFVIDKFPISRPNLTFSTLTVSNMSPEDSSIYLCSASGLQAFFGQGTRLTVV.

The chain employs TRBV25-1 and TRBJ2-2; D uncertain. Germline V gives CDR1 MGHDK, CDR2 SYGVNS. V lost 2 bases to trimming and J lost 1 base, with 2 bases between them. This CDR3 has 13 amino acids. CDR3 coding DNA: TGTGCCAGCAGTGAAAAGAACACCGGGGAGCTGTTTTTT. Translated, it gives CASSEKNTGELFF. Drawing the rest from reference TRBV25-1 and TRBJ2-2, the complete variable domain is EADIYQTPRYLVIGTGKKITLECSQTMGHDKMYWYQQDPGMELHLIHYSYGVNSTEKGDLSSESTVSRIRTEHFPLTLESARPSHTSQYLCASSEKNTGELFFGEGSRLTVL.